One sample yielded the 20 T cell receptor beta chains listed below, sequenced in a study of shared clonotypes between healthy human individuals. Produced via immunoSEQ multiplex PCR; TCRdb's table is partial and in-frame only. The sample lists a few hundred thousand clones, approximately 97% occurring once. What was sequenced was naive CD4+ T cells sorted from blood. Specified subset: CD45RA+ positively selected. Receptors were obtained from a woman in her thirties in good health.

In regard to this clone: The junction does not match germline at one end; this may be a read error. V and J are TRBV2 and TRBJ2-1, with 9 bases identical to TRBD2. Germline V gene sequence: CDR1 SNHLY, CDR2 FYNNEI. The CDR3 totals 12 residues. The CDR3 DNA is TGTGCCAGCACCTCACGTGGGACTAGCACCCTCTTC. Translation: CASTSRGTSTLF.

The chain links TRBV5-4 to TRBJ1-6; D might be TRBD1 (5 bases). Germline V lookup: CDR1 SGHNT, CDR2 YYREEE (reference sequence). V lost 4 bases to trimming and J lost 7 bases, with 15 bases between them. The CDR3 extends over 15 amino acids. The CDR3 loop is CASSAGQRANSPLHF. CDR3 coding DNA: TGTGCCAGCAGCGCCGGACAACGAGCGAATTCACCCCTCCACTTT.

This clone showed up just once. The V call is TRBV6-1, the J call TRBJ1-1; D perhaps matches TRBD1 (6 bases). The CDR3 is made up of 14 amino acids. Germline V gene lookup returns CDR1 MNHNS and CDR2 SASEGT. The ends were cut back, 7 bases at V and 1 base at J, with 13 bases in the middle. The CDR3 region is CASTSGGRNTEAFF. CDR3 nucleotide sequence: TGTGCCAGCACTTCTGGGGGCCGGAACACTGAAGCTTTCTTT.

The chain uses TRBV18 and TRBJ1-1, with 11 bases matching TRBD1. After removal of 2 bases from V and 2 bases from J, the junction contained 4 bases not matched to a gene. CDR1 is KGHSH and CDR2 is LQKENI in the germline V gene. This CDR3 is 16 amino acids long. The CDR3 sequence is CASSPTDRGRNTEAFF. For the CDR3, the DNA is TGTGCCAGCTCACCAACGGACAGGGGGCGAAACACTGAAGCTTTCTTT.

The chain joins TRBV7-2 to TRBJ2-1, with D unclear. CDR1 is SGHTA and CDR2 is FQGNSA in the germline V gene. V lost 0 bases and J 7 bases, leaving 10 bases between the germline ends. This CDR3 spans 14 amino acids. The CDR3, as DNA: TGTGCCAGCAGCTTAGCGGGGTTGGTAAATGAGCAGTTCTTC. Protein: CASSLAGLVNEQFF.

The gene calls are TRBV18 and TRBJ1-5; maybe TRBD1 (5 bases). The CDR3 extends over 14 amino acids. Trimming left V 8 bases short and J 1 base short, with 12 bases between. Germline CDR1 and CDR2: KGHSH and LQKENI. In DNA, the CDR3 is TGTGCCAGCGAGGGGCTAAAGAGCAATCAGCCCCAGCATTTT. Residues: CASEGLKSNQPQHF.

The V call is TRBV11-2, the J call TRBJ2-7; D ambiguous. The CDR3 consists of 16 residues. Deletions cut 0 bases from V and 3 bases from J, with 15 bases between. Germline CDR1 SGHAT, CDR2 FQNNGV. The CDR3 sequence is CASSLDPASSGYEQYF. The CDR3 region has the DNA TGTGCCAGCAGCTTAGATCCAGCATCGTCGGGCTACGAGCAGTACTTC.

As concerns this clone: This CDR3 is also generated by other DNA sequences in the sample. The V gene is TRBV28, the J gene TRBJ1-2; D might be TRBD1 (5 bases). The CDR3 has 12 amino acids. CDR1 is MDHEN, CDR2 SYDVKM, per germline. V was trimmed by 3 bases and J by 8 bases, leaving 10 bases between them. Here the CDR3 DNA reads TGTGCCAGCAGTTTGGGGGGAGTCGGCTACACCTTC. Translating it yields CASSLGGVGYTF.

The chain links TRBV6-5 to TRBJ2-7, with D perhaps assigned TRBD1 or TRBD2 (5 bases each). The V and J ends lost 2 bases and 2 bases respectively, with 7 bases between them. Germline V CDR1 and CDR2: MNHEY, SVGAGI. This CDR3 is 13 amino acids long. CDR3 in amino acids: CASSYGTTYEQYF. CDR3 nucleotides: TGTGCCAGCAGTTACGGGACCACCTACGAGCAGTACTTC.

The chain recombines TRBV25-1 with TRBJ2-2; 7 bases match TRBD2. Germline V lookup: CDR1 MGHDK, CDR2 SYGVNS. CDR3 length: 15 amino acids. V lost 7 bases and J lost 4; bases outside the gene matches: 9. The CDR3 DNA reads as TGTGCCAGCACCGAAGCGGGGTCTGGCACCGGGGAGCTGTTTTTT. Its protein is CASTEAGSGTGELFF.

CDR3 loop: CASSSNNEQFF. DNA of the CDR3: TGTGCCAGCAGCAGCAACAATGAGCAGTTCTTC. This chain uses TRBV5-6 with TRBJ2-1; D is uncertain. Germline V gene lookup returns CDR1 SGHDT and CDR2 YYEEEE. The CDR3 spans 11 residues. Between the trimmed V and J ends, which lost 4 bases and 5 bases, there was a span of 4 bases.

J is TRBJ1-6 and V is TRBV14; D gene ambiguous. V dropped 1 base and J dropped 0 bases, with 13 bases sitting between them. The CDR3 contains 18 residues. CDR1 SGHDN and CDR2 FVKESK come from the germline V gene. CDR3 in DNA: TGTGCCAGCAGCCAAGGGCGTGGTCGACCCTCCTATAATTCACCCCTCCACTTT. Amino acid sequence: CASSQGRGRPSYNSPLHF.

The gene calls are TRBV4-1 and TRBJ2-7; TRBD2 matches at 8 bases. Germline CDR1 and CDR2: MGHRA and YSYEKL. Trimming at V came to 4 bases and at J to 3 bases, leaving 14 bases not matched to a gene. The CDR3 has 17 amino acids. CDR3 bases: TGCGCCAGCAGCCGCAGAGAAATTAGCGGGGCCCTCTACGAGCAGTACTTC. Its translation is CASSRREISGALYEQYF.

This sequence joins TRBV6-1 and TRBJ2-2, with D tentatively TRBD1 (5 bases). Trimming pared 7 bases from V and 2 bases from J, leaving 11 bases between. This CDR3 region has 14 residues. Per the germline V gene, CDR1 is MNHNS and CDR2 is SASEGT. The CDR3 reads CASIKTANTGELFF. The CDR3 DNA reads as TGTGCCAGCATCAAGACAGCCAACACCGGGGAGCTGTTTTTT.

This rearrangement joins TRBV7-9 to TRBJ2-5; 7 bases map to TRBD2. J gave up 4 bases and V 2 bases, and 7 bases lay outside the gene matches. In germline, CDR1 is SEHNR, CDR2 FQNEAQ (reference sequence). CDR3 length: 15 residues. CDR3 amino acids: CASSLIGGSRETQYF. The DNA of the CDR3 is TGTGCCAGCAGCTTAATAGGCGGGAGCAGAGAGACCCAGTACTTC.

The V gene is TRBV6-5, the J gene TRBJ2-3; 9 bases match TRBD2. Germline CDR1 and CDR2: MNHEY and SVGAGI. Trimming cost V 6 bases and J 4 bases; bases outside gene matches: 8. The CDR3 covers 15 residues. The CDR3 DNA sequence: TGTGCCAGCAGCTCATTAGCGGGAGTGGCAGATACGCAGTATTTT. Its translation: CASSSLAGVADTQYF.

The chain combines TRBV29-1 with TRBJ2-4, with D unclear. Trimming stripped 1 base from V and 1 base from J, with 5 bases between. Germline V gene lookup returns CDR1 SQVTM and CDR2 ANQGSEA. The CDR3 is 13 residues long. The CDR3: CSVEGRAKNIQYF. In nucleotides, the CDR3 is TGCAGCGTTGAAGGGCGGGCCAAAAACATTCAGTACTTC.

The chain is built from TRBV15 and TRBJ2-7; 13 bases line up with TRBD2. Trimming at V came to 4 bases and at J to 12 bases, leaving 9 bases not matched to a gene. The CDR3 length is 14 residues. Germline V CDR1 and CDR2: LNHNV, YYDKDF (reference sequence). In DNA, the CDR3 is TGTGCCACCAGCACACCTGGACTAGCGGGAGTTCCGTACTTC. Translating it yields CATSTPGLAGVPYF.

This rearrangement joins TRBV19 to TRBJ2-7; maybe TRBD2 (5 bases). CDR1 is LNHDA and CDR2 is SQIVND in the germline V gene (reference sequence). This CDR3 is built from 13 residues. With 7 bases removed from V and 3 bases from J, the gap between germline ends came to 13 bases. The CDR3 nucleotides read TGTGCCAGTAAGCTTAACGGGAACTACGAGCAGTACTTC. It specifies CASKLNGNYEQYF. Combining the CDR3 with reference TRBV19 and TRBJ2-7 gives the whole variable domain DGGITQSPKYLFRKEGQNVTLSCEQNLNHDAMYWYRQDPGQGLRLIYYSQIVNDFQKGDIAEGYSVSREKKESFPLTVTSAQKNPTAFYLCASKLNGNYEQYFGPGTRLTVT.

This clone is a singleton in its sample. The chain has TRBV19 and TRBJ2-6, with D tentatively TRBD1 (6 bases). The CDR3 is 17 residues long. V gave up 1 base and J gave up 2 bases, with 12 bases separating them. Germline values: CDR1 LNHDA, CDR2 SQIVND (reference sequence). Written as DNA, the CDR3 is TGTGCCAGTAGTATAGCGGCAGGGGCGGCTGGGGCCAACGTCCTGACTTTC. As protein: CASSIAAGAAGANVLTF.